Listed here are 27 T cell receptor beta chains from one sample, sequenced in a study of blood T cell repertoires in COVID-19. Repertoires were generated with immunoSEQ multiplex PCR, while TCRdb's copy carries only in-frame clones and drops some. Of a few hundred thousand clones listed, roughly nine tenths were seen once; the top ten hold 2% to 2.5%. Sample: peripheral blood. These receptors all stem from a woman aged 50 to 65 who had recovered from COVID-19.

V is TRBV5-1 and J is TRBJ1-1, with 9 bases identical to TRBD1. The germline V gene has CDR1 SGHRS and CDR2 YFSETQ. J lost 5 bases, V lost 2 bases, and 4 bases had no gene match. There are 14 residues in the CDR3. The CDR3 nucleotides read TGCGCCAGCAGCTTACTGACAGGGGGAACTGAAGCTTTCTTT. Amino acid sequence: CASSLLTGGTEAFF.

This clone showed up just a few times. The V gene is TRBV5-1, the J gene TRBJ2-2; 7 nucleotides match TRBD2. The germline V gene has CDR1 SGHRS and CDR2 YFSETQ. The CDR3 has 14 residues. V trimming: 4 bases; J trimming: 8 bases; junction bases outside the gene matches: 8. The CDR3 region has the DNA TGCGCCAGCAGCCCAACTAGCGTGAGTGGGGAGCTGTTTTTT. Translated: CASSPTSVSGELFF.

This rearrangement joins TRBV4-3 to TRBJ2-2, with TRBD1 matching over 8 bases. The CDR3 sequence is 17 residues long. The J segment lost 5 bases and the V segment lost 2 bases, leaving 10 bases of the junction unmatched. Germline V gene lookup returns CDR1 LGHNA and CDR2 YSLEER. The CDR3 DNA reads TGCGCCAGCAGCCAATATTCTGGAGGACAGGGTACCGGGGAGCTGTTTTTT. This translates into CASSQYSGGQGTGELFF.

The V call is TRBV7-8, the J call TRBJ1-1, with TRBD1 matching over 7 bases. J was trimmed by 6 bases and V by 4 bases; bases with no gene match: 8. The CDR3 is 14 residues long. Germline CDR1 and CDR2: SGHVS and FQNEAQ. This CDR3 reads CASSSQTGIPEAFF. The DNA for the CDR3 is TGTGCCAGCAGCTCCCAGACAGGGATCCCTGAAGCTTTCTTT. The whole variable domain, filled in from reference TRBV7-8 and TRBJ1-1, reads GAGVSQSPRYKVAKRGQDVALRCDPISGHVSLFWYQQALGQGPEFLTYFQNEAQLDKSGLPSDRFFAERPEGSVSTLKIQRTQQEDSAVYLCASSSQTGIPEAFFGQGTRLTVV.

This clone was seen a handful of times. This chain links TRBV7-8 with TRBJ2-5, with 9 bases identical to TRBD2. In germline, CDR1 is SGHVS, CDR2 FQNEAQ. The CDR3 runs to 15 residues. V was pared by 5 bases and J by 4 bases, with 8 bases of the junction left unmatched. In DNA form, the CDR3 reads TGTGCCAGCAGCCCCCCGGCGGGAGGGGGAGAGACCCAGTACTTC. Amino acid sequence: CASSPPAGGGETQYF.

The table lists this clone with a few counts. The chain combines TRBV6-2 or TRBV6-3 with TRBJ2-4; 7 bases are shared with TRBD2. The CDR3 sequence is 20 residues long. After removal of 2 bases from V and 0 bases from J, the junction contained 16 bases not matched to a gene. Germline CDR1 and CDR2: MNHEY and SVGEGT. In nucleotides, the CDR3 is TGTGCCAGCAGTTACCCCCCGAGGGCTAGCGGAAATATAGCCAAAAACATTCAGTACTTC. Its protein product is CASSYPPRASGNIAKNIQYF.

The CDR3: CASSQDRGQGSYGYTF. In DNA form, the CDR3 reads TGCGCCAGCAGCCAAGATAGAGGTCAGGGGAGCTATGGCTACACCTTC. The chain joins TRBV4-3 to TRBJ1-2; tentative D call: TRBD1 (6 bases). The CDR3 runs 16 residues. Trimming stripped 0 bases from V and 4 bases from J, with 15 bases between. The germline CDR1 and CDR2 sequences are LGHNA and YSLEER.

This clone was observed once. The chain joins TRBV19 to TRBJ2-2; 7 nucleotides line up with TRBD1. The CDR3 is made up of 16 amino acids. J gave up 6 bases and V 3 bases, and 10 bases lay outside the gene matches. Germline loops: CDR1 LNHDA, CDR2 SQIVND (reference sequence). Written as DNA, the CDR3 is TGTGCCAGTAGTATTATGAGAGGGGGCAAAGCCGGGGAGCTGTTTTTT. Encoded protein: CASSIMRGGKAGELFF.

V and J are TRBV2 and TRBJ1-5, with 10 bases lining up with TRBD1. The V gene end was trimmed by 2 bases and the J gene end by 5 bases; junction bases not matched to a gene: 9. Germline V gene lookup returns CDR1 SNHLY and CDR2 FYNNEI. This CDR3 region has 17 residues. The CDR3 region is CASSERGTGEVHQPQHF. The CDR3 DNA follows: TGTGCCAGCAGTGAACGGGGGACAGGGGAAGTACATCAGCCCCAGCATTTT.

The CDR3 loop reads CASSLSYTEAFF. CDR3 sequence (DNA): TGTGCCAGCAGCTTGAGCTACACTGAAGCTTTCTTT. The V call is TRBV11-1, the J call TRBJ1-1; no clear D gene. CDR1 and CDR2 (germline): SGHAT, FQDESV (reference sequence). This CDR3 region has 12 residues. Trimming shortened V by 3 bases and J by 3 bases, and 5 bases separated the two germline ends.

The sample holds a few counts of this clone. J is TRBJ2-1 and V is TRBV4-1; D is possibly TRBD2 (5 bases). The CDR3 contains 16 residues. The germline V gene encodes CDR1 MGHRA and CDR2 YSYEKL. Deletions cut 4 bases from V and 0 bases from J, with 13 bases between. The CDR3 region has the DNA TGCGCCAGCAGCCGCGCCGCCGGGGTCTCCTACAATGAGCAGTTCTTC. Translating it yields CASSRAAGVSYNEQFF.

V gene TRBV7-2 combines with J gene TRBJ2-7; possible D gene TRBD2, 5 bases. CDR1 is SGHTA, CDR2 FQGNSA, per germline. The V end was cut by 3 bases, the J end by 3 bases, with 12 bases between. CDR3 length equals 14 residues. In DNA form, the CDR3 reads TGTGCCAGCAGCTTCCGGGAAAATCTCTACGAGCAGTACTTC. The encoded protein is CASSFRENLYEQYF.

The rearrangement uses TRBV19 and TRBJ1-2, with 7 positions matching TRBD1. The CDR3 extends over 16 amino acids. Looked up from germline, CDR1 is LNHDA and CDR2 is SQIVND (reference sequence). V lost 7 bases and J lost 0; bases outside the gene matches: 11. Here the CDR3 reads CASTTLEDRANYGYTF. In DNA form, the CDR3 reads TGTGCCAGTACCACCCTGGAAGACAGGGCTAACTATGGCTACACCTTC.

V is TRBV19 and J is TRBJ2-7; 9 bases map to TRBD2. The germline V gene encodes CDR1 LNHDA and CDR2 SQIVND (reference sequence). CDR3 length: 13 residues. After removal of 4 bases from V and 6 bases from J, the junction contained 4 bases not matched to a gene. CDR3 in DNA: TGTGCCAGTAGTACGGGACTAGCAGGCGAGCAGTACTTC. Translation gives CASSTGLAGEQYF.

As DNA, the CDR3 is TGTGCCAGCAGTTACGACAGGATAAATTCACCCCTCCACTTT. Protein product: CASSYDRINSPLHF. The chain uses TRBV6-6 and TRBJ1-6; D possibly corresponds to TRBD1 (6 bases). Germline V gene data show CDR1 as MNHNY and CDR2 as SVGAGI (reference sequence). V gave up 2 bases and J gave up 7 bases, with 9 bases separating them. This CDR3 contains 14 residues.

This clone has only a few counts. Other nucleotide sequences from this sample produce the same CDR3. The genes are TRBV5-1 and TRBJ1-2; 8 bases map to TRBD1. The V and J ends lost 0 bases and 8 bases, in that order; junction bases with no gene match: 6. In germline, CDR1 is SGHRS, CDR2 YFSETQ. CDR3 length: 14 amino acids. CDR3 residues: CASSLAGTGGGYTF. The CDR3 nucleotides are TGCGCCAGCAGCTTGGCGGGGACAGGTGGCGGCTACACCTTC. The full variable domain, completed using reference TRBV5-1 and TRBJ1-2, is KAGVTQTPRYLIKTRGQQVTLSCSPISGHRSVSWYQQTPGQGLQFLFEYFSETQRNKGNFPGRFSGRQFSNSRSEMNVSTLELGDSALYLCASSLAGTGGGYTFGSGTRLTVV.

This rearrangement joins TRBV6-5 to TRBJ2-7, with D tentatively TRBD1 (6 bases). V was pared by 7 bases and J by 2 bases, with 15 bases between. The CDR3 sequence is 14 residues long. Germline V gene sequence: CDR1 MNHEY, CDR2 SVGAGI. The CDR3 DNA follows: TGTGCCAGCAATGCCGGACAGCCGCCCTACGAGCAGTACTTC. Residues: CASNAGQPPYEQYF.

The chain has TRBV7-3 and TRBJ2-2; D remains ambiguous. CDR1 and CDR2 (germline): SGHTA, FQGTGA. The CDR3 covers 13 residues. The V gene lost 2 bases and the J gene lost 4 bases, with 5 bases spanning the gap. The CDR3 spells CASSLFVTGELFF. The CDR3 coding sequence is TGTGCCAGCAGCTTATTCGTCACCGGGGAGCTGTTTTTT.

The rearrangement links TRBV6-1 to TRBJ1-2, with 7 positions matching TRBD1. CDR1 and CDR2 (germline): MNHNS, SASEGT. The junction had 8 bases not matched to a gene; V was cut back by 6 bases and J by 7 bases. The CDR3 sequence is 13 residues long. The CDR3 DNA sequence: TGTGCCAGCAGCCCCACAGGGGTATCTGGCTACACCTTC. Residues: CASSPTGVSGYTF.

The chain carries TRBV28 and TRBJ2-4; D unclear. Deletions cut 3 bases from V and 0 bases from J, with 27 bases between. The germline gives CDR1 MDHEN, CDR2 SYDVKM. The CDR3 has 21 residues. CDR3 sequence (DNA): TGTGCCAGCAGTTTGTACGCCCTTACTACCCCAAATGGGTCAGCCAAAAACATTCAGTACTTC. Protein sequence: CASSLYALTTPNGSAKNIQYF.

V is TRBV6-5 and J is TRBJ2-7, with 12 bases lining up with TRBD2. Germline CDR1 is MNHEY and CDR2 is SVGAGI. Trimming removed 4 bases from V and 12 bases from J; junction bases left unmatched: 10. This CDR3 is built from 14 residues. Written as DNA, the CDR3 is TGTGCCAGCAGTTCCCGGTCGACTAGCGGGAGATGGTACTTC. Its protein is CASSSRSTSGRWYF.

The chain uses TRBV7-6 and TRBJ1-4; D possibly corresponds to TRBD1 (6 bases). The CDR3 is made up of 13 amino acids. CDR1 and CDR2 (germline): SGHVS, FNYEAQ. Trimming took off 5 bases at V and 8 bases at J, with 12 bases between the two ends. The CDR3 region is CASSPHQGEKLFF. In DNA form, the CDR3 reads TGTGCCAGCAGCCCCCACCAGGGGGAAAAACTGTTTTTT.

About this clone: The same CDR3 arises from other DNA sequences in this sample as well. The genes are TRBV7-9 and TRBJ2-7; D remains unclear. The V gene lost 5 bases and the J gene lost 4 bases, with 6 bases spanning the gap. The CDR3 spans 11 residues. CDR1 and CDR2 (germline): SEHNR, FQNEAQ (reference sequence). The CDR3 spells CASSPVYEQYF. CDR3 nucleotides: TGTGCCAGCAGCCCCGTTTACGAGCAGTACTTC.

This clone was seen only once. The chain recombines TRBV7-2 with TRBJ2-7, with TRBD2 identical over 8 bases. The CDR3 spans 17 residues. Germline-derived CDR1 and CDR2 are SGHTA and FQGNSA. J was trimmed by 6 bases and V by 1 base; bases with no gene match: 14. The CDR3 DNA reads as TGTGCCAGCAGCTTAGAGGGTAGGGGACTAGTACGGTCCGAGCAGTACTTC. Translating it yields CASSLEGRGLVRSEQYF. Full variable domain (missing parts from reference TRBV7-2 and TRBJ2-7): GAGVSQSPSNKVTEKGKDVELRCDPISGHTALYWYRQSLGQGLEFLIYFQGNSAPDKSGLPSDRFSAERTGGSVSTLTIQRTQQEDSAVYLCASSLEGRGLVRSEQYFGPGTRLTVT.

The chain links TRBV30 to TRBJ1-1; 8 nucleotides align to TRBD1. There are 20 residues in the CDR3. The V and J ends lost 1 base and 0 bases, in that order; junction bases with no gene match: 19. CDR1 and CDR2 (germline): GTSNPN, SVGIG (reference sequence). This CDR3 reads CAWSEITGQATKLVNTEAFF. CDR3 sequence (DNA): TGTGCCTGGAGTGAGATAACGGGACAGGCTACTAAACTGGTGAACACTGAAGCTTTCTTT.

The chain combines TRBV4-2 with TRBJ1-1; D is uncertain. Trimming pared 2 bases from V and 4 bases from J, leaving 8 bases between. This CDR3 has 13 residues. Per the germline V gene, CDR1 is LGHNA and CDR2 is YNFKEQ. The CDR3 sequence: CASSQSPSTEAFF. The DNA of the CDR3 is TGTGCCAGCAGCCAATCCCCTAGCACTGAAGCTTTCTTT.

The chain recombines TRBV2 with TRBJ2-5; weak D call: TRBD2 (6 bases). Trimming cost V 6 bases and J 2 bases, with 7 bases left between them. This CDR3 comprises 12 residues. In germline, CDR1 is SNHLY, CDR2 FYNNEI. Here the CDR3 DNA reads TGTGCCAGCAGCCGGGAGCAAGAGACCCAGTACTTC. This translates into CASSREQETQYF.